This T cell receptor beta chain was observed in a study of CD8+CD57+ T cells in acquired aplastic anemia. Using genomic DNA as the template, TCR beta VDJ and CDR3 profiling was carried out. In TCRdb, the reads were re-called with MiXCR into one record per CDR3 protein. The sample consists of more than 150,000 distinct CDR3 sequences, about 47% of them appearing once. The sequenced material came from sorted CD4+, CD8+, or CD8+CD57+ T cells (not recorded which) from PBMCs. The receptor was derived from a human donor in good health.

Here the CDR3 DNA reads TGTGCCAGCAGTTCCCTTGGTGGTGCTCAGCCCCAGCATTTT. Encoded protein: CASSSLGGAQPQHF. The chain is built from TRBV7-9 and TRBJ1-5; unclear D gene. Germline loops: CDR1 SEHNR, CDR2 FQNEAQ (reference sequence). V lost 6 bases and J 6 bases, leaving 15 bases between the germline ends. The CDR3 is 14 amino acids.